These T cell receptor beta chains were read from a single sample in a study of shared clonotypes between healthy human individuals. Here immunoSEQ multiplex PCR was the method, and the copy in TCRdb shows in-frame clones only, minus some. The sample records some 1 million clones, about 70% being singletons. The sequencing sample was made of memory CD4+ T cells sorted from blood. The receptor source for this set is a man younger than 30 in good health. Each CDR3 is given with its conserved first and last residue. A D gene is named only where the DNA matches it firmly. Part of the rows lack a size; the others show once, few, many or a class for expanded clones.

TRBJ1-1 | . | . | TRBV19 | CASSSAANTEAFF | TGTGCCAGTAGTTCAGCGGCGAACACTGAAGCTTTCTTT
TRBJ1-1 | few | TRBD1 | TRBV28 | CASSWTGVNTEAFF | TGTGCCAGCAGTTGGACAGGGGTGAACACTGAAGCTTTCTTT
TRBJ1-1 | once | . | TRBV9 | CASSADSTNTEAFF | TGTGCCAGCAGCGCCGACAGTACGAACACTGAAGCTTTCTTT
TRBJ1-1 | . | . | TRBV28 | CASSSRAEAFF | TGTGCCAGCAGTTCGAGGGCTGAAGCTTTCTTT
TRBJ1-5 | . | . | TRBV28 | CASSFLGDFHSNQPQHF | TGTGCCAGCAGTTTTTTAGGCGACTTCCATAGCAATCAGCCCCAGCATTTT
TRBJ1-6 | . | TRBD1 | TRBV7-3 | CASSKQGAGSPLHF | TGTGCCAGCAGCAAACAGGGGGCGGGTTCACCCCTCCACTTT
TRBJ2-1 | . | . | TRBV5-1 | CASSLEGRNEQFF | TGCGCCAGCAGCTTGGAAGGACGCAATGAGCAGTTCTTC
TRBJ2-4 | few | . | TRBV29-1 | CSVEGYRAAKNIQYF | TGCAGCGTTGAAGGGTATAGGGCGGCCAAAAACATTCAGTACTTC
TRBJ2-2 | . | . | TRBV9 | CASSVGELGRVAGELFF | TGTGCCAGCAGCGTAGGGGAACTAGGAAGGGTGGCCGGGGAGCTGTTTTTT
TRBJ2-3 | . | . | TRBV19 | CASSSRVPTDTQYF | TGTGCCAGTAGCTCCCGGGTCCCCACAGATACGCAGTATTTT
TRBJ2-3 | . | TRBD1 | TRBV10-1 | CASSEGLPGTGETDTQYF | TGCGCCAGCAGTGAGGGTTTACCCGGGACAGGGGAAACAGATACGCAGTATTTT
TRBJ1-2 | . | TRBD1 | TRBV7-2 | CASSSTPGQGNYGYTF | TGTGCCAGCAGCTCAACCCCGGGACAGGGAAACTATGGCTACACCTTC
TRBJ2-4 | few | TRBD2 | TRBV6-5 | CASSSAGGNRNIQYF | TGTGCCAGCAGTTCAGCGGGAGGTAATCGAAACATTCAGTACTTC
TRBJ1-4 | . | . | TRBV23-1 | CASSQKTSVATNEKLFF | TGCGCCAGCAGTCAGAAGACCTCAGTTGCAACTAATGAAAAACTGTTTTTT
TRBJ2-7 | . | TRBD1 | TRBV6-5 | CASSRQGVGYEQYF | TGTGCCAGCAGCAGACAGGGGGTTGGCTACGAGCAGTACTTC
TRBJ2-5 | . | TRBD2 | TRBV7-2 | CASSFGGGLKETQYF | TGTGCCAGCAGCTTCGGGGGAGGGCTAAAGGAGACCCAGTACTTC
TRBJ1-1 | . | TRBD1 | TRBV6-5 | CASSSGGGTEAFF | TGTGCCAGCAGTTCAGGGGGCGGCACTGAAGCTTTCTTT
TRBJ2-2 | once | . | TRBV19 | CASSQGDTYTGELFF | TGTGCCAGTAGTCAGGGAGACACCTACACCGGGGAGCTGTTTTTT
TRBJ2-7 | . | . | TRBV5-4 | CASSRPDAGTYEQYF | TGTGCCAGCAGCCGACCGGACGCAGGAACCTACGAGCAGTACTTC
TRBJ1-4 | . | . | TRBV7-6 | CASSPRGGNEKLFF | TGTGCCAGCAGTCCGCGGGGGGGGAATGAAAAACTGTTTTTT
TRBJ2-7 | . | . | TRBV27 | CASSLSPTGSYEQYF | TGTGCCAGCAGTTTAAGTCCCACAGGGTCCTACGAGCAGTACTTC
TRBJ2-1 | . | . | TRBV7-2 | CASSLGLLGSYNEQFF | TGTGCCAGCAGCTTAGGACTCCTGGGCTCCTACAATGAGCAGTTCTTC
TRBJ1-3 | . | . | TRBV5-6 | CASSLAGGSSGNTIYF | TGTGCCAGCAGCTTGGCGGGGGGGAGCTCTGGAAACACCATATATTTT
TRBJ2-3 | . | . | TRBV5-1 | CASIAQNTDTQYF | TGCGCCAGCATCGCGCAGAACACAGATACGCAGTATTTT
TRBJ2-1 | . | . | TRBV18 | CASSPVLGEQFF | TGTGCCAGCTCACCAGTCCTAGGCGAGCAGTTCTTC
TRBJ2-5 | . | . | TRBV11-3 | CASSLVQGETQYF | TGTGCCAGCAGCTTAGTACAGGGAGAGACCCAGTACTTC
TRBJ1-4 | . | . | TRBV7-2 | CASSSNYRGTEKLFF | TGTGCCAGCAGCTCTAATTACCGGGGGACTGAAAAACTGTTTTTT
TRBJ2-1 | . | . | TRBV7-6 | CASSPSPEAYNEQFF | TGTGCCAGCAGCCCAAGCCCCGAAGCCTACAATGAGCAGTTCTTC
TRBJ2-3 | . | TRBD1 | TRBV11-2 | CASSTDRATDTQYF | TGTGCCAGCAGCACGGACAGGGCCACAGATACGCAGTATTTT
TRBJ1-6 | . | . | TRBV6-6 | CASTDKSFYNSPLHF | TGTGCCAGCACCGATAAGTCCTTCTATAATTCACCCCTCCACTTT
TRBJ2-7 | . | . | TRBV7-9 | CASSRGHNYEQYF | TGTGCCAGCAGTCGAGGACATAACTACGAGCAGTACTTC
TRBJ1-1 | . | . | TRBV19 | CASSTNRVWNTEAFF | TGTGCCAGTAGTACTAACAGGGTTTGGAACACTGAAGCTTTCTTT
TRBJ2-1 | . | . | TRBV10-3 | CAISESISGASHEQFF | TGTGCCATCAGTGAGTCGATTTCAGGCGCCTCCCATGAGCAGTTCTTC
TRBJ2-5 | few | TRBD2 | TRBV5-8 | CASSPGGPQETQYF | TGTGCCAGCAGCCCGGGAGGGCCCCAAGAGACCCAGTACTTC
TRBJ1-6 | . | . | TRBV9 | CASSVAPDGGHNSPLHF | TGTGCCAGCAGCGTAGCACCGGACGGAGGACATAATTCACCCCTCCACTTT
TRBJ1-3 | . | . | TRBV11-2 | CASSPREGLLSGNTIYF | TGTGCCAGCAGCCCCCGCGAGGGGCTCCTCTCTGGAAACACCATATATTTT
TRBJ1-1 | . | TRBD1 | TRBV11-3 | CASSTTGGTEAFF | TGTGCCAGCAGCACAACAGGGGGCACTGAAGCTTTCTTT
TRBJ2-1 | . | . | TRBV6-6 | CASSYNGEIYNEQFF | TGTGCCAGCAGTTACAACGGGGAAATCTACAATGAGCAGTTCTTC
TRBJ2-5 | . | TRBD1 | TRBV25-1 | CASSEYRGQQETQYF | TGTGCCAGCAGTGAATATAGGGGGCAACAAGAGACCCAGTACTTC
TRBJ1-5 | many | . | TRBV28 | CASSWQLQPQHF | TGTGCCAGCAGTTGGCAGCTTCAGCCCCAGCATTTT
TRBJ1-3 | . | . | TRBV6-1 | CASSENGGAGNTIYF | TGTGCCAGCAGTGAAAACGGGGGAGCTGGAAACACCATATATTTT